The 26 T cell receptor beta chains below were found in one sample sequenced in a study of response to subunit inactivated influenza vaccine. TCRdb reprocessed the RT-PCR reads via MiXCR and lists one record per CDR3 protein. In the table there are a few hundred thousand distinct CDR3 sequences, approximately 11% of which are singletons. Another study also made use of these data, one on T cells expressing NK-cell markers. That source notes: Production of TCR beta cDNA relied on 5'RACE template switching with UMIs.

Sequencing used PBMCs from blood, obtained on the day of vaccination. The source is a middle-aged man who received an inactivated influenza vaccine.

The chain couples TRBV5-1 to TRBJ2-7, with D possibly TRBD2 on 6 matching bases. Trimming removed 0 bases at V and 7 bases at J, with 14 bases between. The CDR3 length is 14 residues. CDR1 and CDR2 from the germline V gene are SGHRS and YFSETQ. DNA for the CDR3: TGCGCCAGCAGCTTGGCGGGGGTTCTTGAGGAGCAGTACTTC. It yields the protein CASSLAGVLEEQYF.

CDR3 region: CAIKEQGVSTDTQYF. The CDR3 DNA reads TGTGCCATCAAGGAACAGGGGGTTAGCACAGATACGCAGTATTTT. This chain joins TRBV10-3 and TRBJ2-3; 8 bases fit TRBD1. CDR1 and CDR2 (germline): ENHRY, SYGVKD. V dropped 7 bases and J dropped 0; count of bases not matched to a gene: 6. The CDR3 is 15 residues long.

This clonotype turned up a few times. The J gene is TRBJ2-1, the V gene TRBV4-2; 9 bases map to TRBD2. V shed 0 bases and J 6 bases; nucleotides not matched to a gene: 9. This CDR3 comprises 17 residues. CDR1 and CDR2 from the germline V gene are LGHNA and YNFKEQ. CDR3 sequence reads: CASSQEVSSGRTNEQFF. The CDR3 coding sequence is TGTGCCAGCAGCCAAGAGGTATCGAGCGGGAGGACCAATGAGCAGTTCTTC.

The chain has TRBV7-9 and TRBJ2-7; perhaps TRBD2 as D (7 bases). The V end was cut by 5 bases, the J end by 0 bases, with 14 bases between. Germline V gene lookup returns CDR1 SEHNR and CDR2 FQNEAQ (reference sequence). There are 15 residues in the CDR3. The CDR3 DNA reads as TGTGCCAGCAGCAGGTCGGGGGGCCACTCCTACGAGCAGTACTTC. This sequence encodes CASSRSGGHSYEQYF.

V and J are TRBV15 and TRBJ2-7; a weak D match, TRBD1 (6 bases). This CDR3 spans 13 amino acids. Germline-derived CDR1 and CDR2 are LNHNV and YYDKDF (reference sequence). V lost 1 base and J 6 bases, leaving 10 bases between the germline ends. The CDR3 loop is CATSRGQVSEQYF. The CDR3 DNA reads TGTGCCACCAGCAGAGGACAGGTCTCCGAGCAGTACTTC.

The gene calls are TRBV7-9 and TRBJ2-7; 9 positions match TRBD1. Germline V gene data show CDR1 as SEHNR and CDR2 as FQNEAQ (reference sequence). This CDR3 region has 15 residues. V lost 4 bases and J lost 9; bases outside the gene matches: 13. CDR3 DNA: TGTGCCAGCAGCTCGAGCGGGACAGGGTATCTCGTGCAGTACTTC. Protein sequence: CASSSSGTGYLVQYF.

This clonotype was seen ten or more times. The chain recombines TRBV2 with TRBJ1-2; D is unclear. The germline gives CDR1 SNHLY, CDR2 FYNNEI. There are 13 residues in the CDR3. The ends were cut back, 4 bases at V and 2 bases at J, with 8 bases in the middle. CDR3 amino acids: CASSVVGNYGYTF. As DNA, the CDR3 is TGTGCCAGCAGTGTGGTGGGGAACTATGGCTACACCTTC.

This chain uses TRBV7-6 with TRBJ2-3, with TRBD1 matching 8 bases. V lost 0 bases to trimming and J lost 5 bases; unmatched junction nucleotides: 7. The CDR3 loop spans 16 amino acids. From germline, CDR1 is SGHVS and CDR2 FNYEAQ. The chain's CDR3 is CASSLAGRGLGDTQYF. The CDR3 region has the DNA TGTGCCAGCAGCTTAGCGGGCAGGGGGCTAGGAGATACGCAGTATTTT.

This clonotype has more than one count but fewer than ten. The chain carries TRBV20-1 and TRBJ2-1, with 7 bases lining up with TRBD1. The CDR3 spans 15 residues. The germline CDR1 and CDR2 sequences are DFQATT and SNEGSKA (reference sequence). V shed 5 bases and J 6 bases; nucleotides not matched to a gene: 13. CDR3 in amino acids: CSAGSPGQNSNEQFF. The CDR3 nucleotides read TGCAGTGCTGGTAGCCCGGGACAGAACTCCAATGAGCAGTTCTTC.

In this sample, this clonotype turned up a few times. This chain links TRBV12-3 or TRBV12-4 with TRBJ2-7; TRBD1 matches 8 bases. CDR3 length: 14 amino acids. V was pared by 1 base and J by 3 bases, with 2 bases of the junction left unmatched. This chain's CDR3 is CASSLEDRDYEQYF. The CDR3 nucleotides read TGTGCCAGCAGTTTAGAGGACAGGGACTACGAGCAGTACTTC.

The chain links TRBV7-9 to TRBJ2-3; D is possibly TRBD2 (6 bases). Germline V lookup: CDR1 SEHNR, CDR2 FQNEAQ (reference sequence). The V end lost 1 base, the J end lost 0 bases, and 11 bases lay between the germline ends. This CDR3 contains 16 residues. CDR3 DNA sequence: TGTGCCAGCAGCTTAGGAGTAGCGGAGAGCACAGATACGCAGTATTTT. It translates to CASSLGVAESTDTQYF.

The chain couples TRBV28 to TRBJ2-2; 9 nucleotides line up with TRBD2. Germline CDR1 MDHEN, CDR2 SYDVKM. CDR3 length: 15 residues. The trim removed 6 bases at V and 4 bases at J, leaving 6 bases unmatched. The CDR3 coding sequence is TGTGCCAGCAGCCAGGCTAGCGGGGTCACCGGGGAGCTGTTTTTT. This sequence encodes CASSQASGVTGELFF.

This clonotype was detected a few times. V gene TRBV12-3 or TRBV12-4 combines with J gene TRBJ2-3; D gene ambiguous. This CDR3 contains 15 residues. V lost 2 bases, J lost 0 bases, and 9 bases lay in between. DNA of the CDR3: TGTGCCAGCAGTTTAATTTGGGGAAGCACAGATACGCAGTATTTT. Amino acids: CASSLIWGSTDTQYF.

In this sample, this clonotype turned up many times. V and J are TRBV29-1 and TRBJ1-5, with 7 nucleotides matching TRBD1. Germline loops: CDR1 SQVTM, CDR2 ANQGSEA. The CDR3 runs 14 residues. With 1 base clipped from V and 5 bases from J, the junction kept 5 bases outside the gene matches. This chain's CDR3 is CSVEADREDQPQHF. The CDR3, as DNA: TGCAGCGTTGAAGCTGACAGGGAGGATCAGCCCCAGCATTTT.

This chain links TRBV10-3 with TRBJ2-7; 10 nucleotides agree with TRBD2. Germline V gene lookup returns CDR1 ENHRY and CDR2 SYGVKD. The V gene end was trimmed by 7 bases and the J gene end by 4 bases; junction bases not matched to a gene: 10. The CDR3 is made up of 15 amino acids. The CDR3 DNA follows: TGTGCCATCAAAGCTAGCGGGAGAGAGAAGTACGAGCAGTACTTC. It translates to CAIKASGREKYEQYF.

This clonotype came up a few times. The chain links TRBV5-1 to TRBJ2-5, with a possible D match to TRBD2 (5 bases). The CDR3 is 14 amino acids. The V end was cut by 0 bases, the J end by 6 bases, with 12 bases between. Germline CDR1 and CDR2: SGHRS and YFSETQ. In DNA, the CDR3 is TGCGCCAGCAGCTTGGCAGACATCGGGAAGACCCAGTACTTC. It yields the protein CASSLADIGKTQYF.

This clonotype was counted a few times. The chain couples TRBV7-9 to TRBJ1-1; D unclear. CDR1 is SEHNR, CDR2 FQNEAQ, per germline (reference sequence). The CDR3 covers 15 residues. V lost 5 bases to trimming and J lost 4 bases, with 17 bases between them. The CDR3 DNA follows: TGTGCCAGCAGCGCCGGGTGGACCGCGACCACTGAAGCTTTCTTT. Translating it yields CASSAGWTATTEAFF.

V usage is TRBV7-2 and J usage is TRBJ2-1; unclear D gene. CDR3 size: 15 residues. Germline assignment: CDR1 SGHTA and CDR2 FQGNSA. V gave up 2 bases and J gave up 0 bases, with 8 bases separating them. CDR3 DNA sequence: TGTGCCAGCAGCTTAACACTGGACTCCTACAATGAGCAGTTCTTC. It encodes CASSLTLDSYNEQFF.

The chain has TRBV2 and TRBJ2-7; D is perhaps TRBD1 or TRBD2 (5 bases each). Per germline, CDR1 SNHLY and CDR2 FYNNEI. V shed 3 bases and J shed 2 bases, with 11 bases lying between them. This CDR3 is 14 amino acids long. The DNA of the CDR3 is TGTGCCAGCAGTGATCCGGGGCGCGCCTACGAGCAGTACTTC. Its protein product is CASSDPGRAYEQYF.

The J gene is TRBJ2-4, the V gene TRBV5-1; D uncertain. The ends were cut back, 0 bases at V and 3 bases at J, with 13 bases in the middle. The length of the CDR3 is 16 residues. The germline V gene encodes CDR1 SGHRS and CDR2 YFSETQ. This CDR3 is CASSLEGRKGKNIQYF. DNA for the CDR3: TGCGCCAGCAGCTTGGAGGGCAGGAAGGGCAAAAACATTCAGTACTTC.

This clonotype came up many times. J is TRBJ2-3 and V is TRBV9; 11 bases are shared with TRBD2. The CDR3 has 14 amino acids. The germline V gene encodes CDR1 SGDLS and CDR2 YYNGEE. V shed 4 bases, J shed 4 bases, and the junction held 2 bases outside the gene matches. Here the CDR3 DNA reads TGTGCCAGCAGCCCGGGACTAGCGGCAGATACGCAGTATTTT. Its protein product is CASSPGLAADTQYF.

This clonotype was observed a handful of times. The chain links TRBV9 to TRBJ2-7, with 10 bases identical to TRBD1. Germline CDR1 is SGDLS and CDR2 is YYNGEE. Germline trimming cut 2 bases from V and 6 bases from J; bases unmatched to any gene: 8. CDR3 size: 15 residues. The CDR3 region has the DNA TGTGCCAGCAGCGTGGGGCCGGGACAGGGGTTCGAGCAGTACTTC. It is translated as CASSVGPGQGFEQYF. Combining the CDR3 with reference TRBV9 and TRBJ2-7 gives the whole variable domain DSGVTQTPKHLITATGQRVTLRCSPRSGDLSVYWYQQSLDQGLQFLIQYYNGEERAKGNILERFSAQQFPDLHSELNLSSLELGDSALYFCASSVGPGQGFEQYFGPGTRLTVT.

Ten or more counts support this clonotype. This sequence joins TRBV6-1 and TRBJ2-3; 7 positions agree with TRBD2. The CDR3 is made up of 15 amino acids. V was clipped by 6 bases and J by 2 bases; unmatched bases: 8. Germline-derived CDR1 and CDR2 are MNHNS and SASEGT. CDR3 sequence: CASRDPSGLTDTQYF. CDR3 nucleotides: TGTGCCAGCAGGGATCCTAGCGGTCTCACAGATACGCAGTATTTT.

This clonotype was seen only a few times. The chain couples TRBV7-9 to TRBJ2-1; possible D gene TRBD1, 6 bases. This CDR3 spans 16 amino acids. Germline V lookup: CDR1 SEHNR, CDR2 FQNEAQ (reference sequence). Trimming removed 5 bases from V and 3 bases from J, with 17 bases in between. CDR3 sequence reads: CASSPQGRGDYNEQFF. CDR3 sequence (DNA): TGTGCCAGCAGCCCCCAGGGGCGCGGAGACTACAATGAGCAGTTCTTC.

The rearrangement links TRBV6-1 to TRBJ2-2, with 7 nucleotides matching TRBD2. Losses at the gene ends were 5 bases for V and 6 bases for J; bases not matched to a gene: 12. Germline CDR1 and CDR2: MNHNS and SASEGT. CDR3 length equals 16 residues. As DNA, the CDR3 is TGTGCCAGCAGTAGAAGGGCAGCGGGGCTTGCCGGGGAGCTGTTTTTT. Protein: CASSRRAAGLAGELFF.

CDR3 in DNA: TGCAGTGGCCTTTTTGCCGCGGGAGGGGGCGAGCAGTACTTC. Amino acids: CSGLFAAGGGEQYF. The rearrangement uses TRBV20-1 and TRBJ2-7; 9 bases map to TRBD2. The CDR3 is made up of 14 amino acids. The V segment lost 7 bases and the J segment 6 bases; nucleotides outside the gene matches: 13. Per germline, CDR1 DFQATT and CDR2 SNEGSKA (reference sequence).